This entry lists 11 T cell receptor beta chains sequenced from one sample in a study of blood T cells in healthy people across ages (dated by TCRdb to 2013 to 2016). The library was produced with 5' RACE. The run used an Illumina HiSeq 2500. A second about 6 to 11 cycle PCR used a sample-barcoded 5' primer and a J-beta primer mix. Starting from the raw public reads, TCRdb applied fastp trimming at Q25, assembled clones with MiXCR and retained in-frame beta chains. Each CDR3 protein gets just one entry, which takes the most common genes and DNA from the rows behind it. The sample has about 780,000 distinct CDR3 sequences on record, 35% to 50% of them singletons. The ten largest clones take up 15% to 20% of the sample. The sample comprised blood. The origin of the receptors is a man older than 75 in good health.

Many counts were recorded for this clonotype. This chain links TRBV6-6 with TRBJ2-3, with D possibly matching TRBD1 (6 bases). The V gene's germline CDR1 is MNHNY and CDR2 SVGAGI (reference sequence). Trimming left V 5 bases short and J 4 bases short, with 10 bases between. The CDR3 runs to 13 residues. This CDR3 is CASSVQGSDTQYF. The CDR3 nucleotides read TGTGCCAGCAGTGTACAGGGATCAGATACGCAGTATTTT.

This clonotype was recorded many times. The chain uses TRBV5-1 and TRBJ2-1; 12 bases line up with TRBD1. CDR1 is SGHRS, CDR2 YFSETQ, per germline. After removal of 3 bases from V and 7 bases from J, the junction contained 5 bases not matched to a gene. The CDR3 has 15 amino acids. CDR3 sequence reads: CASSSGTGGRNEQFF. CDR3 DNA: TGCGCCAGCAGCTCCGGGACAGGGGGCCGGAATGAGCAGTTCTTC.

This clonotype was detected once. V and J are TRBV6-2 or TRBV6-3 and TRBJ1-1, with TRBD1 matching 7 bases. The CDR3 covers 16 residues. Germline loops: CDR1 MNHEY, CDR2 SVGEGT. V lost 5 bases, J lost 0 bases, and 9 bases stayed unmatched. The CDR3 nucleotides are TGTGCCAGCAGTAGAAACAGGGGACAAGTGAACACTGAAGCTTTCTTT. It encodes CASSRNRGQVNTEAFF.

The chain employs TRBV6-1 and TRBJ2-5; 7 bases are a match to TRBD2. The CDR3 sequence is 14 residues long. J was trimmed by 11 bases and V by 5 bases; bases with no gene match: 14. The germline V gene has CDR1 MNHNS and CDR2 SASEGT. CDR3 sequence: CASSLSGRHNEQYF. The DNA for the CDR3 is TGTGCCAGCAGTCTTAGCGGGCGCCACAATGAGCAGTACTTC.

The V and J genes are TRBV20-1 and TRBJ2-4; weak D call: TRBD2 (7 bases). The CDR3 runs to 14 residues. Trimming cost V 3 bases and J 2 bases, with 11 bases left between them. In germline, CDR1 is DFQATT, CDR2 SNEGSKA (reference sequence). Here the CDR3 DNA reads TGCAGTGCTAGGCCGGGGGGCTCCAAAAACATTCAGTACTTC. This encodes CSARPGGSKNIQYF.

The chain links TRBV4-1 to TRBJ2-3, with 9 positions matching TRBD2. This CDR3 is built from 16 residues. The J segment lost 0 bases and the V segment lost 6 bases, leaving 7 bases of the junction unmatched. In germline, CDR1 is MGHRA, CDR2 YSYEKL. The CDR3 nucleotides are TGCGCCAGCAGTGAAGGACTAGCGTCGAGCACAGATACGCAGTATTTT. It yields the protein CASSEGLASSTDTQYF.

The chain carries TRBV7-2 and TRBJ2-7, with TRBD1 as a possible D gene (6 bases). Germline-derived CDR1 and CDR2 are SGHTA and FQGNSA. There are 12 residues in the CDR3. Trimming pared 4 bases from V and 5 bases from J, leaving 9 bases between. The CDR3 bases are TGTGCCAGCAGCTCGGACAGCCACGAGCAGTACTTC. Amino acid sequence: CASSSDSHEQYF.

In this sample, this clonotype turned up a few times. DNA of the CDR3: TGCGCCAGCAGCCAAGATTGGGGCGGGAGGGTCAACGAGCAGTACTTC. Protein product: CASSQDWGGRVNEQYF. The chain uses TRBV4-3 and TRBJ2-7, with TRBD2 matching over 9 bases. CDR1 is LGHNA and CDR2 is YSLEER in the germline V gene. Trimming took 0 bases from V and 5 from J; bases not matched to a gene: 8. This CDR3 has 16 residues.

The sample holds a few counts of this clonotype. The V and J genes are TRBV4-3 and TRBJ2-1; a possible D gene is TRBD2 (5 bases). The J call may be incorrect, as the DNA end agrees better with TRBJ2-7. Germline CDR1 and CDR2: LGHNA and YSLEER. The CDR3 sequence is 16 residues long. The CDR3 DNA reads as TGCGCCAGCAGCCAAGAAGGGAGCGGTTCCTACAATGAGCAGTACTTC. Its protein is CASSQEGSGSYNEQYF.

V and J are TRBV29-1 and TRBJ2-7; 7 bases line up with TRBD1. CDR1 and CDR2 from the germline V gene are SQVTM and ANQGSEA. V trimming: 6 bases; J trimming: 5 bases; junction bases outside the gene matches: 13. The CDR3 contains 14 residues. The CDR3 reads CSVIRQGKLNEQYF. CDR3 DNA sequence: TGCAGCGTCATCAGACAGGGAAAACTGAACGAGCAGTACTTC.

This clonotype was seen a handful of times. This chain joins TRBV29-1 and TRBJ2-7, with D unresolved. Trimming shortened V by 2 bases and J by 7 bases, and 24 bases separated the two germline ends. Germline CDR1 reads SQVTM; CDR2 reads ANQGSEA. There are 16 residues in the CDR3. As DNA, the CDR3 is TGCAGCGTTGAAAAAGGAGACTCACCTTTCTACAATGAGCAGTACTTC. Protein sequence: CSVEKGDSPFYNEQYF.